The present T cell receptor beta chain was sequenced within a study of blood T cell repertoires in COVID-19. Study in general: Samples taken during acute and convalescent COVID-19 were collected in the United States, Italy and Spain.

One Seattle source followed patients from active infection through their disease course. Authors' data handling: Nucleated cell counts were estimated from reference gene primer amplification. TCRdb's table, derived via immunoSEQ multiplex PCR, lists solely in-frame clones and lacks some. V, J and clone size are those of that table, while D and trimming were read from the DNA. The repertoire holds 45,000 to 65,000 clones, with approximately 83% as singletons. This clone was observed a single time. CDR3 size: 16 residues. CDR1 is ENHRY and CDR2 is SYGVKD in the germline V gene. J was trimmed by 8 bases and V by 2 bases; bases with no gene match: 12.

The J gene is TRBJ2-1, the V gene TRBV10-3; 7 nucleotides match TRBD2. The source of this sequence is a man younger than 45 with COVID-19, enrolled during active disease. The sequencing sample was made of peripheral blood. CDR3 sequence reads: CAISEGRESHKDEQFF. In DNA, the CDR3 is TGTGCCATCAGTGAGGGGCGGGAGTCCCACAAGGATGAGCAGTTCTTC.